This section outlines one T cell receptor beta chain sequence together with its context. The CDR3 consists of 15 residues. V shed 5 bases, J shed 6 bases, and the junction held 6 bases outside the gene matches. The germline gives CDR1 SGHNT, CDR2 YENEEA. The sample is drawn from a study of blood T cell repertoires in COVID-19. Some clones are missing from TCRdb's copy, which holds only in-frame ones; the method was immunoSEQ multiplex PCR. The sample lists 150,000 to 180,000 clones; about three quarters were seen once. The sequenced material came from peripheral blood. The origin of this receptor is a man older than 75 with acute or convalescent COVID-19. The rearrangement joins TRBV11-3 to TRBJ1-6, with 8 bases matching TRBD1. The CDR3 here is CASSPGTGANSPLHF. The CDR3 nucleotides read TGTGCCAGCAGCCCCGGGACAGGCGCTAATTCACCCCTCCACTTT.